Listed below are T cell receptor beta chains from one sample, sequenced in a study of T cell repertoires in cytomegalovirus infection. The antigens these receptors bind are not known. MiXCR was run by TCRdb on the reads, yielding one entry per CDR3 protein. The sample yields about 700,000 distinct CDR3 sequences, around 31% seen once. Sequences were derived from cultured PBMCs, sampled from culture after CMV antigen stimulation. These receptor sequences come from a human donor in good health (CMV status not recorded). Some clones in this sample may be carry-over from other donors' samples. Both conserved end residues are part of each CDR3. The D gene is left open where the match is weak. Clone size is shown for a subset of rows, as once, few, many or a class of expanded clone.

TRBV20-1	few	TRBJ2-3	NA	CSAYPSKGGEVYTQYF	TGCAGTGCTTACCCATCCAAGGGCGGGGAAGTGTATACGCAGTATTTT
TRBV6-1	few	TRBJ2-1	NA	CASIGATGTFWNNEQFF	TGTGCCAGCATTGGGGCCACAGGGACATTTTGGAACAATGAGCAGTTCTTC
TRBV7-2	few	TRBJ2-3	NA	CASAPWQGTDTQYF	TGTGCCAGCGCACCATGGCAGGGCACAGATACGCAGTATTTT
TRBV2	few	TRBJ2-7	NA	CASSVFEGAEQYF	TGTGCCAGCAGTGTCTTTGAAGGGGCCGAGCAGTACTTC
TRBV7-2	many	TRBJ1-1	TRBD1	CASSLNAGGLTEAFF	TGTGCCAGCAGCTTAAACGCAGGGGGCCTCACTGAAGCTTTCTTT
TRBV23-1	NA	TRBJ1-5	NA	CASSPRQPQHF	TGCGCCAGCAGTCCACGTCAGCCCCAGCATTTT
TRBV11-1	few	TRBJ2-3	TRBD2	CASSLEGTSFPSQYF	TGTGCCAGCAGCTTAGAGGGGACTAGCTTCCCATCGCAGTATTTT
TRBV10-3	few	TRBJ1-3	TRBD1	CAIRRDREVGGNTIYF	TGTGCCATCAGGCGGGACAGGGAGGTTGGAGGAAACACCATATATTTT
TRBV15	NA	TRBJ2-1	TRBD2	CATSRPPGTSGFEQFF	TGTGCCACCAGCAGACCGCCCGGGACTAGCGGATTTGAGCAGTTCTTC
TRBV11-1	NA	TRBJ2-3	NA	CASSSLGSDTQYF	TGTGCCAGCAGTTCTCTGGGGTCAGATACGCAGTATTTT
TRBV4-1	NA	TRBJ2-7	NA	CASSQVFSLDEQYF	TGCGCCAGCAGCCAAGTGTTCAGTTTAGACGAGCAGTACTTC
TRBV6-2/TRBV6-3	once	TRBJ1-1	NA	CASSFQQGSGEAFF	TGTGCCAGCAGTTTTCAACAGGGTTCCGGTGAAGCTTTCTTT